A single sample is the source of the 10 T cell receptor beta chains below, sequenced in a study of shared clonotypes between healthy human individuals. TCRdb's table, derived via immunoSEQ multiplex PCR, lists solely in-frame clones and lacks some. The sample has 2 million to 2.5 million clones; around 95% are singletons. Input material: naive CD4+ T cells sorted from blood. This sample's subset: CD45RA+ positively selected. These receptors all stem from a man between 18 and 35 years old in good health.

The rearrangement joins TRBV18 to TRBJ1-4; no definite D call. The CDR3 covers 15 residues. CDR1 KGHSH and CDR2 LQKENI come from the germline V gene. V was shortened by 5 bases and J by 0 bases, with 10 bases between the two germline ends. The CDR3 protein is CASSSYTATNEKLFF. CDR3 bases: TGTGCCAGCTCATCCTACACCGCAACTAATGAAAAACTGTTTTTT.

This rearrangement joins TRBV5-1 to TRBJ1-4, with 10 bases that match TRBD1. Germline assignment: CDR1 SGHRS and CDR2 YFSETQ. The CDR3 totals 16 residues. Trimming at V came to 0 bases and at J to 6 bases, leaving 5 bases not matched to a gene. This chain's CDR3 is CASSLVPGQGDEKLFF. For the CDR3, the DNA is TGCGCCAGCAGCTTGGTTCCCGGACAGGGGGATGAAAAACTGTTTTTT.

V usage is TRBV18 and J usage is TRBJ2-7, with D hard to call. Germline loops: CDR1 KGHSH, CDR2 LQKENI. With 3 bases removed from V and 5 bases from J, the gap between germline ends came to 11 bases. The CDR3 sequence is 13 residues long. The CDR3 spells CASSPVGLDEQYF. DNA of the CDR3: TGTGCCAGCTCACCGGTGGGCCTGGACGAGCAGTACTTC.

The rearrangement uses TRBV9 and TRBJ2-7, with D possibly being TRBD2 (6 bases). Germline V gives CDR1 SGDLS, CDR2 YYNGEE. V was trimmed by 4 bases and J by 1 base, leaving 12 bases between them. The CDR3 loop spans 14 amino acids. DNA for the CDR3: TGTGCCAGCAGCAGATTAGGGACTTCCTACGAGCAGTACTTC. This codes for CASSRLGTSYEQYF.

A remark on this clone: Other nucleotide sequences in the sample specify the same CDR3. CDR3 residues: CSASPDTEAFF. The CDR3 nucleotides read TGCAGTGCTAGCCCCGACACTGAAGCTTTCTTT. The chain employs TRBV20-1 and TRBJ1-1; the D is unclear. V gave up 3 bases and J gave up 3 bases, with 5 bases separating them. CDR3 length: 11 amino acids. In germline, CDR1 is DFQATT, CDR2 SNEGSKA (reference sequence).

V is TRBV5-4 and J is TRBJ2-6; D unclear. Germline V gene data show CDR1 as SGHNT and CDR2 as YYREEE (reference sequence). The CDR3 runs 15 residues. Trimming stripped 1 base from V and 0 bases from J, with 5 bases between. The CDR3 region is CASSLFSSGANVLTF. CDR3 DNA sequence: TGTGCCAGCAGCTTGTTCAGCTCTGGGGCCAACGTCCTGACTTTC.

Note on this clone: Additional DNA sequences in this sample encode the identical CDR3. The chain carries TRBV5-1 and TRBJ1-3; maybe TRBD1 (5 bases). Trimming took 0 bases from V and 0 from J, leaving 13 bases between them. The CDR3 runs to 17 residues. Per germline, CDR1 SGHRS and CDR2 YFSETQ. In DNA, the CDR3 is TGCGCCAGCAGCTTGGTGGGGACGCCAAGCTCTGGAAACACCATATATTTT. This gives the protein CASSLVGTPSSGNTIYF.

The rearrangement links TRBV6-1 to TRBJ1-1, with D possibly being TRBD1 (5 bases). CDR1 is MNHNS and CDR2 is SASEGT in the germline V gene. The length of the CDR3 is 11 residues. The germline V and J ends were trimmed by 8 bases and 8 bases, with 12 bases remaining between them. CDR3 in amino acids: CASSQTVEAFF. The DNA for the CDR3 is TGTGCCAGCTCCCAGACAGTGGAAGCTTTCTTT.

J is TRBJ2-7 and V is TRBV19; D is undetermined. Per germline, CDR1 LNHDA and CDR2 SQIVND (reference sequence). The CDR3 covers 17 residues. Trimming took 4 bases from V and 3 from J, leaving 22 bases between them. Written as DNA, the CDR3 is TGTGCCAGTAGTACGACCGCTCTTAAGGTCTCTAGCTACGAGCAGTACTTC. Translation gives CASSTTALKVSSYEQYF. The full variable domain, its missing parts supplied by reference TRBV19 and TRBJ2-7, is DGGITQSPKYLFRKEGQNVTLSCEQNLNHDAMYWYRQDPGQGLRLIYYSQIVNDFQKGDIAEGYSVSREKKESFPLTVTSAQKNPTAFYLCASSTTALKVSSYEQYFGPGTRLTVT.

The chain carries TRBV18 and TRBJ2-1, with 9 bases that match TRBD2. CDR3 length equals 17 residues. CDR1 and CDR2 from the germline V gene are KGHSH and LQKENI. V lost 4 bases to trimming and J lost 4 bases; unmatched junction nucleotides: 11. In DNA, the CDR3 is TGTGCCAGCTCACAAAATCTGGCGGGAGGGCCATACAATGAGCAGTTCTTC. This encodes CASSQNLAGGPYNEQFF.